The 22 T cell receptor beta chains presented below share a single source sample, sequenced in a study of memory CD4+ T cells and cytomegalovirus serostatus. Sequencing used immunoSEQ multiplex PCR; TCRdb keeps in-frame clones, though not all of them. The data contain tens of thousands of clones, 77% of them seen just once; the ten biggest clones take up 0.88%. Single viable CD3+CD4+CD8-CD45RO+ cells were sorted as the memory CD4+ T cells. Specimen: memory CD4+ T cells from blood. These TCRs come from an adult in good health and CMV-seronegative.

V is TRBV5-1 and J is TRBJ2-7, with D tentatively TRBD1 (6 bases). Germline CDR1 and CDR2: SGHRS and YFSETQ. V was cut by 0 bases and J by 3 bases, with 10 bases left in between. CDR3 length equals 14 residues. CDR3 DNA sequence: TGCGCCAGCAGCTTGGGACAGGAAGGCTACGAGCAGTACTTC. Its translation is CASSLGQEGYEQYF. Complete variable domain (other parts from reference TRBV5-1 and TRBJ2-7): KAGVTQTPRYLIKTRGQQVTLSCSPISGHRSVSWYQQTPGQGLQFLFEYFSETQRNKGNFPGRFSGRQFSNSRSEMNVSTLELGDSALYLCASSLGQEGYEQYFGPGTRLTVT.

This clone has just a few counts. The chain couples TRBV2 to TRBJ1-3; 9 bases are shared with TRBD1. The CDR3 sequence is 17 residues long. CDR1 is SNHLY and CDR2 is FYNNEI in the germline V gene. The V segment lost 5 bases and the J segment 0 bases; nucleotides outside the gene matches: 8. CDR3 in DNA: TGTGCCAGCAGTAAACAGGGGGCCGGCGTCTCTGGAAACACCATATATTTT. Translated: CASSKQGAGVSGNTIYF. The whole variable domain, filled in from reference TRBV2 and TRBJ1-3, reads EPEVTQTPSHQVTQMGQEVILRCVPISNHLYFYWYRQILGQKVEFLVSFYNNEISEKSEIFDDQFSVERPDGSNFTLKIRSTKLEDSAMYFCASSKQGAGVSGNTIYFGEGSWLTVV.

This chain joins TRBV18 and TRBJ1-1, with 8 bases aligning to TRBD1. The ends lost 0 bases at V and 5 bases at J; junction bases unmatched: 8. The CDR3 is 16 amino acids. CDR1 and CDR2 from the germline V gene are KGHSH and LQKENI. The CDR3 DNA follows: TGTGCCAGCTCACCACCAAACCCAGGGGGCCTAACTGAAGCTTTCTTT. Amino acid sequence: CASSPPNPGGLTEAFF.

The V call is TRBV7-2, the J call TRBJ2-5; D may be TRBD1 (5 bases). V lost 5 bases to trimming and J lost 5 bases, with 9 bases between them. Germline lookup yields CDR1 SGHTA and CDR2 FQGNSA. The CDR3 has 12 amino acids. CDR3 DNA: TGTGCCAGCAGCGCAGGGCAGGAGACCCAGTACTTC. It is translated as CASSAGQETQYF.

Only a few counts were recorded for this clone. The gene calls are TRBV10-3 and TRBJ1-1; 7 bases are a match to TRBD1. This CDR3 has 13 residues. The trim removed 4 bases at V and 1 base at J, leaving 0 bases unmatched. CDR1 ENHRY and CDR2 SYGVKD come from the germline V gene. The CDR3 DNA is TGTGCCATCAGTGGACAGGGGAACACTGAAGCTTTCTTT. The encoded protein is CAISGQGNTEAFF.

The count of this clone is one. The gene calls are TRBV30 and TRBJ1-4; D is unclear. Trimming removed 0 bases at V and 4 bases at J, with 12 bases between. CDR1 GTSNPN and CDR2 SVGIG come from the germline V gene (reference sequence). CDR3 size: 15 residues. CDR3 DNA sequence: TGTGCCTGGAGTGTATGGGCGTCGGGTAATGAAAAACTGTTTTTT. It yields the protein CAWSVWASGNEKLFF.

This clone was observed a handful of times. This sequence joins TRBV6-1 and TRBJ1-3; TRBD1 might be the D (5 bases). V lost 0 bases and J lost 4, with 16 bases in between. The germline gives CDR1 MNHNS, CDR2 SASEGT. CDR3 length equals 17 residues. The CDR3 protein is CASSEAWGSSRGNTIYF. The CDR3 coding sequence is TGTGCCAGCAGTGAAGCATGGGGGAGTTCCAGAGGAAACACCATATATTTT.

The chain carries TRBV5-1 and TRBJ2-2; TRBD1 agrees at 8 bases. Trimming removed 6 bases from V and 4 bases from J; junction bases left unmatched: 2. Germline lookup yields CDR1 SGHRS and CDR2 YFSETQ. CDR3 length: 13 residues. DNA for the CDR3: TGCGCCAGCACGACAGGGGCCACCGGGGAGCTGTTTTTT. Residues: CASTTGATGELFF. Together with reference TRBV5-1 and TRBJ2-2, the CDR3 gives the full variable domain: KAGVTQTPRYLIKTRGQQVTLSCSPISGHRSVSWYQQTPGQGLQFLFEYFSETQRNKGNFPGRFSGRQFSNSRSEMNVSTLELGDSALYLCASTTGATGELFFGEGSRLTVL.

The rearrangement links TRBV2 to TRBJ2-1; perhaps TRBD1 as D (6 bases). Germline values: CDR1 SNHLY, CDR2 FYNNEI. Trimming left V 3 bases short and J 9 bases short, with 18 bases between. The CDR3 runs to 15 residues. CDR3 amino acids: CASSDEGVVRSEQFF. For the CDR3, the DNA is TGTGCCAGCAGTGACGAGGGGGTCGTGAGATCTGAGCAGTTCTTC.

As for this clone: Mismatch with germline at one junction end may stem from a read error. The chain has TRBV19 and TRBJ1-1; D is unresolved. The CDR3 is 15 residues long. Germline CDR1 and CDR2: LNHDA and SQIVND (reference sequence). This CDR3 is CASSLDPGGGTEAFF. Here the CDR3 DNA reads TGTGCCAGTAGTTTAGACCCGGGCGGCGGCACTGAAGCTTTCTTT.

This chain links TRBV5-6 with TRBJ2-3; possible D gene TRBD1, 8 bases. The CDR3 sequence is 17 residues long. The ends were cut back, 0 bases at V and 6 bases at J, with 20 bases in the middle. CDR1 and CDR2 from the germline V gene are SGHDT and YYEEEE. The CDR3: CASSLVRGGQAIDTQYF. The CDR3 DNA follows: TGTGCCAGCAGCTTGGTTCGCGGGGGACAGGCCATTGATACGCAGTATTTT.

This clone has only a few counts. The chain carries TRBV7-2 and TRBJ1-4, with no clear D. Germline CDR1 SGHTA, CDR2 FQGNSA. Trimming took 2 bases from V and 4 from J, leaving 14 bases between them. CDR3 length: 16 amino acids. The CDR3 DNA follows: TGTGCCAGCAGCTTAAGCGTAGGACGGGGTAATGAAAAACTGTTTTTT. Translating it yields CASSLSVGRGNEKLFF.

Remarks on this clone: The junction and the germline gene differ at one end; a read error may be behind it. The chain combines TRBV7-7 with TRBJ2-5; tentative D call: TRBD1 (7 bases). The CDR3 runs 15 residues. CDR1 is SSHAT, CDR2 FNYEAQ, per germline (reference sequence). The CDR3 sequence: CASSLGPGGQETQYF. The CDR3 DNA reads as TGTGCTAGCAGCTTAGGTCCAGGGGGGCAAGAGACCCAGTACTTC.

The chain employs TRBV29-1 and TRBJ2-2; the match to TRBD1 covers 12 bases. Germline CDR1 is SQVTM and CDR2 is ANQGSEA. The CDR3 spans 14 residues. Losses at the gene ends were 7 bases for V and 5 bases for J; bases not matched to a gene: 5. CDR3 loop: CSAGTGGGTGELFF. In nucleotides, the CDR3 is TGCAGCGCGGGGACAGGGGGCGGAACCGGGGAGCTGTTTTTT.

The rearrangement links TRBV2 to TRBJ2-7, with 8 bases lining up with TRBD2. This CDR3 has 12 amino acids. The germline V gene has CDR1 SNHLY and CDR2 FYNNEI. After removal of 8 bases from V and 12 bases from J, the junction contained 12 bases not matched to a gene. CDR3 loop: CASSQEVAGPYF. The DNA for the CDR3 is TGTGCCAGCTCGCAAGAGGTAGCGGGACCGTACTTC.

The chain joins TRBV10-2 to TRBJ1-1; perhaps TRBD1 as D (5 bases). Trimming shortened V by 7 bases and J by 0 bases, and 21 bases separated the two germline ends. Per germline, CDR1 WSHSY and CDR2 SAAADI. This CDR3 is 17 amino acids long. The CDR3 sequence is CASTPQLPGHMNTEAFF. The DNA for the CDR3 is TGCGCCAGCACCCCGCAGCTGCCAGGACACATGAACACTGAAGCTTTCTTT.

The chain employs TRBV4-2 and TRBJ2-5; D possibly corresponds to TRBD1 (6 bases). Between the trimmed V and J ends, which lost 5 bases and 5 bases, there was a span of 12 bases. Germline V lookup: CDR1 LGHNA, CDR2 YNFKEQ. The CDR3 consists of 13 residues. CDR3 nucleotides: TGTGCCAGCAGCGTACAGGGTTGGGAGACCCAGTACTTC. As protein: CASSVQGWETQYF.

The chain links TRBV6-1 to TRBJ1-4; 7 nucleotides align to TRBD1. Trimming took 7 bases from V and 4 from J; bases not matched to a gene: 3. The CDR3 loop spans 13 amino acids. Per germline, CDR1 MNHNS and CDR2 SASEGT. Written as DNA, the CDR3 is TGTGCCAGCAACAGGGGTGGTAATGAAAAACTGTTTTTT. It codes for CASNRGGNEKLFF.

The CDR3 sequence: CASTHPTAYSYEQYF. The DNA of the CDR3 is TGTGCCAGCACCCATCCGACAGCCTACTCCTACGAGCAGTACTTC. The rearrangement uses TRBV7-9 and TRBJ2-7, with D possibly matching TRBD1 (5 bases). The germline V gene has CDR1 SEHNR and CDR2 FQNEAQ (reference sequence). This CDR3 contains 15 residues. V was pared by 7 bases and J by 0 bases, with 16 bases between.

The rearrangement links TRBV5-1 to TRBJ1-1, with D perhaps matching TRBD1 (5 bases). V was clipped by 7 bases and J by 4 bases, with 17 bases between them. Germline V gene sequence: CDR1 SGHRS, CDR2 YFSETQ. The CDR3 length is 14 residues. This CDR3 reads CASRQGGLSTEAFF. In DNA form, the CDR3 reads TGCGCCAGCCGTCAGGGCGGGCTTAGCACTGAAGCTTTCTTT.

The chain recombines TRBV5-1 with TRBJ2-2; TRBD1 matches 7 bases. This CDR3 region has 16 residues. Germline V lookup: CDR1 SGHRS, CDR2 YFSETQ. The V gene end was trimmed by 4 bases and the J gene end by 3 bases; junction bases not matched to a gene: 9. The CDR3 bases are TGCGCCAGCAGCACCTCGACAGGGTCGGACACCGGGGAGCTGTTTTTT. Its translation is CASSTSTGSDTGELFF.

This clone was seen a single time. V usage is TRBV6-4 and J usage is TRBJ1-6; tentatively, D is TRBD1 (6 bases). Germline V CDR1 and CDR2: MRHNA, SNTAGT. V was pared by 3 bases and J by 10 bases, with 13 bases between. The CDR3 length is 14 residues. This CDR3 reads CASSESGGGSPLHF. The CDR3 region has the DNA TGTGCCAGCAGTGAGAGTGGGGGGGGCTCACCCCTCCACTTT.